The text below deals with one T cell receptor beta chain. Only a few counts were recorded for this clonotype. No cognate antigen has been identified for it. Qualities for individual bases were not recorded, and no much larger clone is one base off. The data derive from a study of T cells after yellow fever vaccination (dated by TCRdb to 2018 to 2020). Study-level background: The SMART-Seq v4 Ultra Low Input RNA kit was used to prepare libraries from fractions with low cell numbers. To track T-cell clones before and after primary and booster YFV17D yellow fever vaccination, bulk TCR alpha and beta repertoires were sequenced longitudinally. The cohort comprised two healthy male donors, one aged 18 to 30 and one aged 30 to 40 years. Blood was collected at multiple timepoints before and after primary and secondary immunization, and bulk PBMC replicates and cell subsets were isolated.

Broader findings and caveats from the paper: After the booster, most of the clones that had expanded following primary vaccination were detected again (around 97% of CD4 and around 90% of CD8), which suggests that memory was broadly maintained. The secondary T-cell response was weaker than the primary response but faster, peaking on day 5 instead of day 15. The study included only two donors, which limits how far the findings can be generalized. A small fraction of clonotypes appeared in both the CD4 and CD8 compartments, likely as a result of convergent recombination. Computational filtering was needed because FACS-sorted repertoires could contain abundant contaminating clonotypes from the bulk population.

This specimen's treatment or condition label, interpreted: live attenuated yellow fever vaccine strain. At every blood-draw timepoint, two biological replicates of bulk PBMCs were collected. A standard Ficoll-Paque protocol was used to isolate PBMCs from peripheral blood. RNA was extracted with TriZol from bulk PBMCs, CD4 and CD8 fractions, and dextramer-positive and dextramer-negative fractions. TCR cDNA was synthesized by 5'RACE template switching, through which a universal primer site and unique molecular identifiers were introduced. cDNA synthesis was primed from both the TCR alpha and TCR beta constant segments. Two PCR steps were used to amplify libraries, with sample barcodes and sequencing adapters being added in the second step. Sequencing of libraries was performed on Illumina HiSeq 2500 (2x100 bp) or NovaSeq (2x150 bp). Turning to the authors' computational methods: Demultiplexing of reads and collapsing into UMI consensus sequences were performed with MIGEC, and V(D)J alignment was carried out with MiXCR. Vaccine-responding clonotypes were identified with edgeR using replicate PBMC samples, with FDR below 0.01 and a log2 fold change above 5 up to day 15 being required. Each bulk clonotype received a CD4 or CD8 identity based on whether the sequenced CD4 or CD8 repertoire contained that clonotype at higher abundance. The public reads were reanalyzed by TCRdb: fastp trimming at Q25, MiXCR alignment, in-frame beta chains only. Rows matching on CDR3 protein sequence are summarized as one entry with the most common DNA and genes. These V and J calls derive from TCRdb rather than the authors' analysis. Across this sample there are 600,000 to 750,000 distinct CDR3 sequences, with around an eighth seen only once. The top ten hold 14% to 15% of the sample.

This TCR was sampled from a man aged 25-45 years who received the YFV17D yellow fever vaccine. The sequencing used PBMCs, collected on the day of the yellow fever booster vaccination.

The CDR3 here reads CASGTAYNEQFF. The nucleotides are TGTGCCAGTGGGACTGCATACAATGAGCAGTTCTTC. The rearranged segments are TRBV19 and TRBJ2-1; a weak D assignment points to TRBD2 (6 bases agree). CDR3 length: 12 amino acids, cysteine to phenylalanine. Only the CDR3 DNA is retained, 36 bases long and in frame from the first base. Looking up the germline V gene (reference sequence) yields CDR1 LNHDA and CDR2 SQIVND. V is shortened by 8 bases, J by 4 bases, and the region joining them spans 9 bases.